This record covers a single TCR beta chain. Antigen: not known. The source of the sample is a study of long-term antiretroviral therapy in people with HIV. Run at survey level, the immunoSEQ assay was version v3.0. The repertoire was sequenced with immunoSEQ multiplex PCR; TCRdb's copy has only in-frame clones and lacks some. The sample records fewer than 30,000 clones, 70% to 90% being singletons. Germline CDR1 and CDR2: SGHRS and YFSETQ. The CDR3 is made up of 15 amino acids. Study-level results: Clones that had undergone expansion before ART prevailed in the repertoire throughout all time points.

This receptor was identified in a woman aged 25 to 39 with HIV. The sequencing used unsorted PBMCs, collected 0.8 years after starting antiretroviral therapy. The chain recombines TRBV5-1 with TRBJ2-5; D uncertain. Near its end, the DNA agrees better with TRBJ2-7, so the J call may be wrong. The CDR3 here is CASRRGLDGAYEQYF. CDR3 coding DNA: TGCGCCAGCAGAAGAGGTTTGGACGGAGCCTACGAGCAGTACTTC.